This T cell receptor (beta chain) was recovered during a study of blood T cell repertoires in COVID-19. A few counts support this clone. The CDR3 spans 15 residues. The protocol was immunoSEQ multiplex PCR, while the TCRdb copy is restricted to in-frame clones and leaves out a portion. There are just over 35,000 clones in the sample; approximately 90% occur only once, and around 2.5% lies in the top ten. The sample taken for sequencing was peripheral blood. This receptor was obtained from a human donor in a cohort sampled during active COVID-19. V is TRBV21-1 and J is TRBJ1-1; the tabulated D call, TRBD1, remains unverified against the DNA. TRBV21-1 is given as a pseudogene. CDR3 sequence reads: CASSKELQGGTEAFF. The CDR3 coding sequence is TGTGCCAGCAGCAAAGAACTACAGGGGGGGACTGAAGCTTTCTTT.